This TCR beta chain comes out of a study of CD8+ T cells in alopecia areata. Study context: Treated patients received oral tofacitinib, 5 to 10 mg twice daily. After 6 to 18 months of tofacitinib, follow-up continued 6 months off drug. Whole-study results and caveats: An increase in clonality over normal scalp was evident in lesional scalp, especially alopecia totalis/universalis.

It was cDNA, reverse transcribed from extracted RNA, that served as the sequencing template. Repertoires were generated with immunoSEQ multiplex PCR, while TCRdb's copy carries only in-frame clones and drops some. The profile shows some 150,000 clones, around half of them singletons. The table lists this clone with a few counts. The target antigen is unknown. Alopecia areata patients gave lesional scalp punch biopsies and peripheral blood samples. The sample in question was CD8+ T cells sorted from blood, obtained at week 0. The receptor was derived from a human donor with alopecia areata.

CDR3 protein: CSVASLNTGELFF. DNA for the CDR3: TGCAGCGTTGCAAGCCTAAACACCGGGGAGCTGTTTTTT. The chain combines TRBV29-1 with TRBJ2-2; no definite D call. The ends were cut back, 4 bases at V and 2 bases at J, with 8 bases in the middle. Germline CDR1 is SQVTM and CDR2 is ANQGSEA. The CDR3 totals 13 residues.